These T cell receptor beta chains were read from a single sample in a study of cytomegalovirus exposure and HLA in healthy donors. The repertoire was sequenced with immunoSEQ multiplex PCR; TCRdb's copy has only in-frame clones and lacks some. Among fewer than 200,000 clones listed, more than 85% were seen once. The sequenced sample was PBMCs. Receptors were obtained from a girl under three years old in good health and CMV-seronegative. The CDR3 runs from the conserved cysteine through the conserved F or W. D genes are given only for firm matches. The listing skips clone size in some rows; elsewhere it reads once, few, many or a size class.

abundance	v_gene	len	j_gene	d_gene	CDR3aa	CDR3nt
-	TRBV19	16	TRBJ1-4	-	CASSKDRWEANEKLFF	TGTGCCAGTAGTAAAGACAGGTGGGAGGCTAATGAAAAACTGTTTTTT
few	TRBV9	19	TRBJ2-6	TRBD1	CASSVGTGQGLSGANVLTF	TGTGCCAGCAGCGTAGGCACGGGACAGGGCCTCTCTGGGGCCAACGTCCTGACTTTC
-	TRBV5-6	13	TRBJ2-5	-	CASSLAGRGTQYF	TGTGCCAGCAGCTTGGCCGGACGGGGAACCCAGTACTTC
-	TRBV5-1	12	TRBJ2-5	-	CASRWGLETQYF	TGCGCCAGCAGATGGGGCTTGGAGACCCAGTACTTC
-	TRBV2	12	TRBJ1-1	TRBD1	CASIQKTGGAFF	TGTGCCAGCATCCAGAAGACAGGGGGCGCTTTCTTT
-	TRBV5-5	14	TRBJ2-5	-	CASSLLSRQETQYF	TGTGCCAGCAGCCTTCTTTCCAGACAAGAGACCCAGTACTTC
-	TRBV5-1	18	TRBJ2-1	-	CASSSLFPRGGVYNEQFF	TGCGCCAGCAGCTCCCTTTTCCCTAGGGGCGGGGTCTACAATGAGCAGTTCTTC
-	TRBV9	14	TRBJ2-5	TRBD2	CASSVYGGQETQYF	TGTGCCAGCAGCGTATACGGGGGGCAAGAGACCCAGTACTTC
-	TRBV14	14	TRBJ2-3	TRBD2	CASSQSAGADTQYF	TGTGCCAGCAGCCAAAGCGCGGGGGCAGATACGCAGTATTTT
-	TRBV27	13	TRBJ1-1	TRBD1	CASSPQQGTEAFF	TGTGCCAGCAGTCCACAACAGGGGACTGAAGCTTTCTTT
-	TRBV7-3	17	TRBJ2-3	TRBD2	CASSINSGGASGDTQYF	TGTGCCAGCAGCATAAATAGCGGGGGGGCGTCTGGGGATACGCAGTATTTT
-	TRBV11-2	12	TRBJ1-2	TRBD1	CASSLARQGRTF	TGTGCCAGCAGCTTAGCCCGACAGGGGAGGACCTTC
-	TRBV6-1	15	TRBJ1-2	TRBD1	CASSELGQGAQGYTF	TGTGCCAGCAGTGAATTGGGACAGGGGGCTCAGGGCTACACCTTC
-	TRBV6-1	13	TRBJ1-1	-	CASSEALYTEAFF	TGTGCCAGCAGTGAAGCGCTATACACTGAAGCTTTCTTT
-	TRBV5-4	17	TRBJ2-6	TRBD2	CASSKGLANAGANVLTF	TGTGCCAGCAGCAAGGGACTAGCAAATGCTGGGGCCAACGTCCTGACTTTC
-	TRBV7-9	16	TRBJ2-7	-	CASSPAVALGGYEQYF	TGTGCCAGCAGCCCGGCGGTGGCCCTAGGGGGATACGAGCAGTACTTC
-	TRBV4-1	17	TRBJ2-1	-	CASSQDRWGVGYNEQFF	TGCGCCAGCAGCCAAGATAGGTGGGGGGTGGGCTACAATGAGCAGTTCTTC